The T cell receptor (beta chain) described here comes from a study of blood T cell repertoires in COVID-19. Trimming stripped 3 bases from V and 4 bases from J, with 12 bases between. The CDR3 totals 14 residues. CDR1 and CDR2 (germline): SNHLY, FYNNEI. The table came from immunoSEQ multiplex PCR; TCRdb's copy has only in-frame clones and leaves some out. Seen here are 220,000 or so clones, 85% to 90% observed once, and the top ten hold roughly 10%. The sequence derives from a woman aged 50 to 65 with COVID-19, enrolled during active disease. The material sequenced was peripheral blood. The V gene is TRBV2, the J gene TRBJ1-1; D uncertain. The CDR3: CASSEWEVATEAFF. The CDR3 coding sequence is TGTGCCAGCAGTGAGTGGGAGGTGGCCACTGAAGCTTTCTTT.